The 28 T cell receptor beta chains listed next were all sequenced from one sample in a study of beta chain features in type 1 diabetes. No antigens are known for them. The authors reverse transcribed all of the isolated RNA, so sequencing captured expressed TCRB transcripts. The data were produced by immunoSEQ multiplex PCR, yet TCRdb's version contains in-frame clones alone and is incomplete. Of about 650,000 clones in the sample, under 15% are singletons; the top ten hold around 0.12%. Study-wide results and limits: Type 1 diabetes patients showed a moderate but significant shortening of TCRB CDR3s in all four CD4+ subsets.

Sequences were obtained from naive CD4+ T cells from blood. All receptors come from a man under 40 with type 1 diabetes.

This chain's CDR3 is CASSEHYSNQPQHF. In nucleotides, the CDR3 is TGTGCCAGCAGTGAGCATTATAGCAATCAGCCCCAGCATTTT. The rearrangement links TRBV2 to TRBJ1-5; D remains ambiguous. Per the germline V gene, CDR1 is SNHLY and CDR2 is FYNNEI. The CDR3 consists of 14 residues. V dropped 3 bases and J dropped 0 bases, with 6 bases sitting between them.

The chain carries TRBV6-5 and TRBJ2-1; TRBD1 agrees at 10 bases. Looked up from germline, CDR1 is MNHEY and CDR2 is SVGAGI. This CDR3 spans 15 amino acids. V was pared by 6 bases and J by 9 bases, with 11 bases of the junction left unmatched. CDR3 bases: TGTGCCAGCAGAGGATCCGGGACAGGGGTGGGTGAGCAGTTCTTC. As protein: CASRGSGTGVGEQFF.

The rearrangement uses TRBV13 and TRBJ2-7; possibly TRBD2 for D (5 bases). Germline V gene lookup returns CDR1 PRHDT and CDR2 FYEKMQ (reference sequence). The CDR3 is 14 amino acids. Trimming took off 4 bases at V and 1 base at J, with 11 bases between the two ends. CDR3 DNA sequence: TGTGCCAGCAGCTCGATACGGGGATCCTACGAGCAGTACTTC. This codes for CASSSIRGSYEQYF.

V gene TRBV7-9 combines with J gene TRBJ1-4; a weak D match, TRBD1 (5 bases). Per germline, CDR1 SEHNR and CDR2 FQNEAQ (reference sequence). The CDR3 spans 12 residues. Trimming stripped 3 bases from V and 8 bases from J, with 7 bases between. The CDR3 region is CASSFRGEKLFF. The CDR3 coding sequence is TGTGCCAGCAGCTTTCGGGGGGAAAAACTGTTTTTT.

To note about this clone: In the same sample, other DNA sequences code for this CDR3. The chain is built from TRBV19 and TRBJ2-3; no clear D. In germline, CDR1 is LNHDA, CDR2 SQIVND (reference sequence). Trimming took 2 bases from V and 6 from J, leaving 3 bases between them. The CDR3 sequence is 11 residues long. CDR3 bases: TGTGCCAGTAGTATATCGGATACGCAGTATTTT. Its protein is CASSISDTQYF.

This clone was observed a few times. The chain uses TRBV7-2 and TRBJ1-2, with a tentative D call TRBD1 (6 bases). Germline assignment: CDR1 SGHTA and CDR2 FQGNSA. There are 13 residues in the CDR3. The ends were cut back, 5 bases at V and 2 bases at J, with 9 bases in the middle. The CDR3 loop is CASSRGHNYGYTF. Written as DNA, the CDR3 is TGTGCCAGCAGCCGGGGGCACAACTATGGCTACACCTTC.

With respect to this clone: The identical CDR3 is also encoded by other nucleotide sequences in the sample. The chain couples TRBV7-2 to TRBJ1-2; D unclear. The ends were cut back, 1 base at V and 4 bases at J, with 4 bases in the middle. The CDR3 has 12 residues. The germline gives CDR1 SGHTA, CDR2 FQGNSA. The CDR3 nucleotides read TGTGCCAGCAGCTTAGATGGCTATGGCTACACCTTC. It translates to CASSLDGYGYTF.

This clone showed up just a few times. This chain connects TRBV25-1 to TRBJ1-6; 10 bases fit TRBD1. CDR1 is MGHDK and CDR2 is SYGVNS in the germline V gene. The CDR3 spans 17 residues. Trimming removed 3 bases from V and 7 bases from J; junction bases left unmatched: 9. The CDR3 reads CASSDAGQGSLNSPLHF. The CDR3 nucleotides are TGTGCCAGCAGTGATGCGGGACAGGGGAGCCTCAATTCACCCCTCCACTTT.

The genes are TRBV30 and TRBJ1-2; D remains unclear. The V end was cut by 3 bases, the J end by 5 bases, with 13 bases between. CDR1 and CDR2 (germline): GTSNPN, SVGIG (reference sequence). The CDR3 spans 13 residues. CDR3 amino acids: CAWRGGRSYGYTF. In DNA, the CDR3 is TGTGCCTGGAGGGGAGGGAGGAGTTATGGCTACACCTTC.

This clone was seen only a few times. The J gene is TRBJ2-7, the V gene TRBV7-6, with D possibly being TRBD2 (7 bases). Germline-derived CDR1 and CDR2 are SGHVS and FNYEAQ. The CDR3 totals 14 residues. V lost 2 bases, J lost 6 bases, and 14 bases lay in between. CDR3 sequence: CASSLRGGATEQYF. DNA of the CDR3: TGTGCCAGCAGCTTACGAGGGGGGGCGACCGAGCAGTACTTC.

In this sample, this clone turned up a few times. The chain is built from TRBV11-2 and TRBJ1-1, with D uncertain. The CDR3 sequence is 14 residues long. In germline, CDR1 is SGHAT, CDR2 FQNNGV. V was pared by 6 bases and J by 1 base, with 12 bases between. The DNA of the CDR3 is TGTGCCAGCAGTAAAAGTTTGGAGAACACTGAAGCTTTCTTT. Translating gives CASSKSLENTEAFF.

This sequence joins TRBV7-2 and TRBJ1-3, with a possible D match to TRBD1 (5 bases). The CDR3 sequence is 16 residues long. Trimming took off 0 bases at V and 0 bases at J, with 9 bases between the two ends. The germline gives CDR1 SGHTA, CDR2 FQGNSA. CDR3 loop: CASSLAQRGSGNTIYF. The CDR3 DNA reads as TGTGCCAGCAGCTTAGCGCAAAGGGGCTCTGGAAACACCATATATTTT.

This chain joins TRBV12-5 and TRBJ2-7; D is perhaps TRBD2 (7 bases). V was trimmed by 4 bases and J by 3 bases, leaving 19 bases between them. Germline lookup yields CDR1 LGHNT and CDR2 FRNRAP. The CDR3 runs to 16 residues. The CDR3 loop reads CASGWGGHPKDYEQYF. DNA of the CDR3: TGTGCTAGTGGTTGGGGGGGACACCCCAAGGACTACGAGCAGTACTTC.

This clone occurred a few times. The rearrangement joins TRBV5-1 to TRBJ1-1; D remains ambiguous. The CDR3 has 11 residues. CDR1 and CDR2 from the germline V gene are SGHRS and YFSETQ. The V end lost 5 bases, the J end lost 7 bases, and 9 bases lay between the germline ends. CDR3 residues: CASRWEDEAFF. Written as DNA, the CDR3 is TGCGCCAGCAGATGGGAGGATGAAGCTTTCTTT.

The chain recombines TRBV29-1 with TRBJ2-2; 10 bases are shared with TRBD2. The CDR3 is 15 amino acids. Germline V lookup: CDR1 SQVTM, CDR2 ANQGSEA. The V and J ends lost 6 bases and 5 bases, in that order; junction bases with no gene match: 9. DNA of the CDR3: TGCAGCGTAGGTAGCGGGGGGACTCAAACCGGGGAGCTGTTTTTT. It yields the protein CSVGSGGTQTGELFF.

This clone was seen a handful of times. The V and J genes are TRBV6-1 and TRBJ2-5, with unresolved D. Germline values: CDR1 MNHNS, CDR2 SASEGT. The CDR3 totals 13 residues. V lost 7 bases and J lost 1, with 10 bases in between. CDR3 sequence reads: CASTLRSQETQYF. The CDR3 DNA sequence: TGTGCCAGCACCCTTCGCAGCCAAGAGACCCAGTACTTC.

The J gene is TRBJ1-5, the V gene TRBV2; 7 bases fit TRBD1. The CDR3 is 14 residues long. CDR1 SNHLY and CDR2 FYNNEI come from the germline V gene. The V gene end was trimmed by 6 bases and the J gene end by 5 bases; junction bases not matched to a gene: 7. CDR3 region: CASSSTGRYQPQHF. CDR3 coding DNA: TGTGCCAGCAGCTCGACAGGGCGCTATCAGCCCCAGCATTTT.

This clone has a handful of counts. This chain uses TRBV9 with TRBJ2-1; D not resolved. This CDR3 has 13 amino acids. With 1 base removed from V and 5 bases from J, the gap between germline ends came to 7 bases. Germline V gene sequence: CDR1 SGDLS, CDR2 YYNGEE. The DNA for the CDR3 is TGTGCCAGCAGCGTACTCGGTGACAATGAGCAGTTCTTC. Amino acid sequence: CASSVLGDNEQFF.

The chain is built from TRBV29-1 and TRBJ2-2; D not resolved. The CDR3 is made up of 13 amino acids. V was trimmed by 5 bases and J by 1 base, leaving 8 bases between them. Germline CDR1 SQVTM, CDR2 ANQGSEA. The CDR3 is CSVNQMNTGELFF. The CDR3 DNA follows: TGCAGCGTTAACCAGATGAACACCGGGGAGCTGTTTTTT.

This clone was found a few times. This chain uses TRBV27 with TRBJ1-2; D uncertain. This CDR3 spans 13 amino acids. The ends were cut back, 6 bases at V and 9 bases at J, with 17 bases in the middle. Germline CDR1 and CDR2: MNHEY and SMNVEV (reference sequence). CDR3 sequence (DNA): TGTGCCAGCAGCCAGGACCCGGATTCTCGCTACACCTTC. Its translation is CASSQDPDSRYTF.

This clone was seen only a few times. The chain couples TRBV5-5 to TRBJ2-2, with D tentatively TRBD2 (6 bases). V lost 0 bases and J lost 1, with 7 bases in between. Germline values: CDR1 SGHKS, CDR2 YYEKEE (reference sequence). This CDR3 is 15 amino acids long. The CDR3 region is CASSLVAENTGELFF. As DNA, the CDR3 is TGTGCCAGCAGCTTGGTAGCGGAGAACACCGGGGAGCTGTTTTTT.

This rearrangement joins TRBV18 to TRBJ1-5; no definite D call. The V end lost 3 bases, the J end lost 2 bases, and 17 bases lay between the germline ends. The length of the CDR3 is 17 residues. The germline CDR1 and CDR2 sequences are KGHSH and LQKENI. CDR3 amino acids: CASSPSDPAVGNQPQHF. Here the CDR3 DNA reads TGTGCCAGCTCACCGTCTGACCCGGCGGTAGGCAATCAGCCCCAGCATTTT. Full variable domain (remainder filled in from reference TRBV18 and TRBJ1-5): NAGVMQNPRHLVRRRGQEARLRCSPMKGHSHVYWYRQLPEEGLKFMVYLQKENIIDESGMPKERFSAEFPKEGPSILRIQQVVRGDSAAYFCASSPSDPAVGNQPQHFGDGTRLSIL.

The chain carries TRBV6-1 and TRBJ2-1; 10 bases line up with TRBD1. This CDR3 is built from 15 residues. Losses at the gene ends were 10 bases for V and 7 bases for J; bases not matched to a gene: 13. Germline V gene sequence: CDR1 MNHNS, CDR2 SASEGT. CDR3 DNA sequence: TGTGCCACGGATCCCGGGACAGGGGCAAGAAATGAGCAGTTCTTC. Translation gives CATDPGTGARNEQFF.

This clone was recorded a few times. The CDR3 reads CASSQRLDTGELFF. The CDR3 region has the DNA TGTGCCAGCAGCCAAAGGCTCGACACCGGGGAGCTGTTTTTT. The chain links TRBV14 to TRBJ2-2; D unclear. There are 14 residues in the CDR3. V shed 2 bases and J shed 3 bases, with 7 bases lying between them. The germline V gene encodes CDR1 SGHDN and CDR2 FVKESK.

This clone showed up just a few times. The chain has TRBV5-1 and TRBJ2-3, with D possibly being TRBD1 (5 bases). The V gene lost 1 base and the J gene lost 5 bases, with 14 bases spanning the gap. Germline CDR1 SGHRS, CDR2 YFSETQ. The CDR3 is 15 residues long. The CDR3 loop reads CASSLWAGIGDTQYF. The CDR3 region has the DNA TGCGCCAGCAGCTTGTGGGCAGGGATAGGAGATACGCAGTATTTT.

This clone was counted a few times. The V gene is TRBV7-9, the J gene TRBJ1-1; weak D call: TRBD1 (5 bases). The CDR3 extends over 15 amino acids. Germline CDR1 is SEHNR and CDR2 is FQNEAQ (reference sequence). Deletions cut 2 bases from V and 1 base from J, with 11 bases between. The CDR3 DNA reads as TGTGCCAGCAGCTTACGGACACTAGAGAACACTGAAGCTTTCTTT. It specifies CASSLRTLENTEAFF. Combining the CDR3 with reference TRBV7-9 and TRBJ1-1 gives the whole variable domain DTGVSQNPRHKITKRGQNVTFRCDPISEHNRLYWYRQTLGQGPEFLTYFQNEAQLEKSRLLSDRFSAERPKGSFSTLEIQRTEQGDSAMYLCASSLRTLENTEAFFGQGTRLTVV.

The CDR3 DNA follows: TGTGCCTGGAGGGGAAGCAGGGGGGACACTGAAGCTTTCTTT. This gives the protein CAWRGSRGDTEAFF. The chain employs TRBV30 and TRBJ1-1, with TRBD1 matching over 7 bases. This CDR3 comprises 14 residues. V dropped 3 bases and J dropped 3; count of bases not matched to a gene: 7. Germline assignment: CDR1 GTSNPN and CDR2 SVGIG (reference sequence). Complete variable domain (other parts from reference TRBV30 and TRBJ1-1): SQTIHQWPATLVQPVGSPLSLECTVEGTSNPNLYWYRQAAGRGLQLLFYSVGIGQISSEVPQNLSASRPQDRQFILSSKKLLLSDSGFYLCAWRGSRGDTEAFFGQGTRLTVV.

Only a few counts were recorded for this clone. The gene calls are TRBV14 and TRBJ2-1; TRBD1 agrees at 10 bases. V dropped 4 bases and J dropped 15; count of bases not matched to a gene: 9. Germline V CDR1 and CDR2: SGHDN, FVKESK. The CDR3 spans 13 residues. CDR3 residues: CASSRDRGIYLFF. DNA of the CDR3: TGTGCCAGCAGCCGGGACAGGGGAATTTATTTGTTCTTC.